This T cell receptor beta chain was profiled in a study of blood T cell repertoires in COVID-19. Overall study context: The United States, Italy and Spain supplied acute and convalescent COVID-19 samples. Nucleic acid was either cDNA or gDNA, and it came from T cells, B-cell-depleted T cells, or PBMCs.

In the authors' methods: From reference gene primer amplification, estimates of nucleated cell counts were derived. Produced via immunoSEQ multiplex PCR; TCRdb's table is partial and in-frame only. D and trimming come from the DNA, and the V and J calls and clone size come from that table. The table lists around 70,000 clones, approximately 80% of them singletons. The ends lost 6 bases at V and 6 bases at J; junction bases unmatched: 7. This CDR3 is 13 amino acids long. The chain couples TRBV12-3 or TRBV12-4 to TRBJ1-1; 7 bases agree with TRBD1. This TCR was sampled from a man aged 55 to 70 with acute or convalescent COVID-19. Input material: peripheral blood. CDR3 protein: CASSTRQGPEAFF. The CDR3 nucleotides are TGTGCCAGCAGCACCCGACAGGGCCCTGAAGCTTTCTTT.